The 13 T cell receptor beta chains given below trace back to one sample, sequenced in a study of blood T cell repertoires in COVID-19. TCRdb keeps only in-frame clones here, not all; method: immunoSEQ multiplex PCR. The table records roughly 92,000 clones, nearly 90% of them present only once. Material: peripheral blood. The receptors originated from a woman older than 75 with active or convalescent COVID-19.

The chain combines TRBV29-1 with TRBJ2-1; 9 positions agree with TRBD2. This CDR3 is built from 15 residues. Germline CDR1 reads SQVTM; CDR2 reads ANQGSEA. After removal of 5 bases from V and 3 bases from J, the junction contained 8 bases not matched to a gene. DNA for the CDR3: TGCAGCGTTACCCCCGTTAGCGGGAGCTACAATGAGCAGTTCTTC. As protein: CSVTPVSGSYNEQFF.

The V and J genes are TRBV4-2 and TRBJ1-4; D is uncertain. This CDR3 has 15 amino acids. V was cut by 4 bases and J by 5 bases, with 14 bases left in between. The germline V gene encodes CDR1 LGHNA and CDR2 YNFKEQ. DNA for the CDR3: TGTGCCAGCAGCCCCCAATTCGGAGGGAATGAAAAACTGTTTTTT. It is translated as CASSPQFGGNEKLFF.

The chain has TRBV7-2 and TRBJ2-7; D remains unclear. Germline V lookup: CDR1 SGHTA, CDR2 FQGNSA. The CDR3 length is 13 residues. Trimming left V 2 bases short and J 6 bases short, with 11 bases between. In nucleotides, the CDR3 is TGTGCCAGCAGCTTATGGCAGGTCACCGAGCAGTACTTC. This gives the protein CASSLWQVTEQYF.

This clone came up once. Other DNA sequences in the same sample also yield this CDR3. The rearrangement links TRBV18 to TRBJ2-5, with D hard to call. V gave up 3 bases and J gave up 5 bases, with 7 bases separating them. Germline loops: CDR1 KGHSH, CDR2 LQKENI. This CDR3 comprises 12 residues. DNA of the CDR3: TGTGCCAGCTCACCCGCCGGTGAGACCCAGTACTTC. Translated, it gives CASSPAGETQYF.

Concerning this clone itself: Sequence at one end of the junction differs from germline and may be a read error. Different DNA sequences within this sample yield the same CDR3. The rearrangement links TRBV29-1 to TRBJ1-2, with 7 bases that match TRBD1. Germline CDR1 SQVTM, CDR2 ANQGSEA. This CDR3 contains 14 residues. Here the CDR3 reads CSVGEGGAVNGYTF. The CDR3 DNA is TGCAGCGTTGGGGAAGGGGGCGCGGTGAATGGTTACACCTTC.

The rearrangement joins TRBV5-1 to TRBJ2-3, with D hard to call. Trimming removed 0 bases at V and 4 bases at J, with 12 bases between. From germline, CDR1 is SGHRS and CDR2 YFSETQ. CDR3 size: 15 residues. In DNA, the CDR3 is TGCGCCAGCAGCTTGGCAGGCAACCCCTCAGATACGCAGTATTTT. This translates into CASSLAGNPSDTQYF.

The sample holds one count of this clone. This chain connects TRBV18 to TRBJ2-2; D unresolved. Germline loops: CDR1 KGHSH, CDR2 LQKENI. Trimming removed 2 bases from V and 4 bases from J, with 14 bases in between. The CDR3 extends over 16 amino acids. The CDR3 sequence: CASSPSLPSVTGELFF. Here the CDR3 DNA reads TGTGCCAGCTCACCATCCCTACCGAGTGTCACCGGGGAGCTGTTTTTT. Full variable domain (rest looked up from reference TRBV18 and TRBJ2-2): NAGVMQNPRHLVRRRGQEARLRCSPMKGHSHVYWYRQLPEEGLKFMVYLQKENIIDESGMPKERFSAEFPKEGPSILRIQQVVRGDSAAYFCASSPSLPSVTGELFFGEGSRLTVL.

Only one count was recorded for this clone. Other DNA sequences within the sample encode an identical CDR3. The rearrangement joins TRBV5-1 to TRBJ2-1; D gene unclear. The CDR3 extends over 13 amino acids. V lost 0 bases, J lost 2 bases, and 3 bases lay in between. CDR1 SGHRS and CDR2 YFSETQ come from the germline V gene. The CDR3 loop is CASSLDTYNEQFF. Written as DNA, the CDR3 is TGCGCCAGCAGCTTGGATACCTACAATGAGCAGTTCTTC.

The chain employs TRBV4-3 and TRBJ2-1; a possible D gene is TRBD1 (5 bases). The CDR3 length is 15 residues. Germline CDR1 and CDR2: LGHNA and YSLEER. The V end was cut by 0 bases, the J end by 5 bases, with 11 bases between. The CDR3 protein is CASSQDFRAHNEQFF. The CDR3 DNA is TGCGCCAGCAGCCAAGACTTCAGGGCGCACAATGAGCAGTTCTTC.

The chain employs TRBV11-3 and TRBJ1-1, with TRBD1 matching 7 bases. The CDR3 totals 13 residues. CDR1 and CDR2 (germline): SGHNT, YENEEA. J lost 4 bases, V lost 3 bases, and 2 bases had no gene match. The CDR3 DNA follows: TGTGCCAGCAGCTTGAACAGGGGCACTGAAGCTTTCTTT. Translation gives CASSLNRGTEAFF.

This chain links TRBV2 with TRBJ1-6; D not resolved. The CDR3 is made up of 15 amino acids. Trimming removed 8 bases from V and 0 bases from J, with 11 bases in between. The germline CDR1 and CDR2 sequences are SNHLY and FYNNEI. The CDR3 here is CASGGASSYNSPLHF. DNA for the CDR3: TGTGCCAGCGGTGGCGCGAGCTCCTATAATTCACCCCTCCACTTT. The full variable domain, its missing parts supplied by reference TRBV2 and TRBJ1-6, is EPEVTQTPSHQVTQMGQEVILRCVPISNHLYFYWYRQILGQKVEFLVSFYNNEISEKSEIFDDQFSVERPDGSNFTLKIRSTKLEDSAMYFCASGGASSYNSPLHFGNGTRLTVT.

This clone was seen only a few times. For the CDR3, the DNA is TGTGCCAGCAGCCTGGGACTAGCGGGGGGCTGGGGTGAGCAGTTCTTC. Translating it yields CASSLGLAGGWGEQFF. The chain uses TRBV3-1 (or the pseudogene TRBV3-2) and TRBJ2-1; 15 bases fit TRBD2. This CDR3 is 16 amino acids long. Trimming cost V 4 bases and J 9 bases; bases outside gene matches: 7. Looked up from germline, CDR1 is LGHDT and CDR2 is YNNKEL (reference sequence).

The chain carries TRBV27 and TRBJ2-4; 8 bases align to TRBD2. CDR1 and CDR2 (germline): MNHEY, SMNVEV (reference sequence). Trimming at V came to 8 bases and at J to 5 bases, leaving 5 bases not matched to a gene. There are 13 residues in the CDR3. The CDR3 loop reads CASRGLAENIQYF. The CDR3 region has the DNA TGTGCCAGCCGAGGACTAGCTGAAAACATTCAGTACTTC.